This T cell receptor (beta chain) was documented in a study of cytomegalovirus exposure and HLA in healthy donors. Germline trimming cut 1 base from V and 2 bases from J; bases unmatched to any gene: 4. Germline V gene sequence: CDR1 SGHAT, CDR2 FQNNGV. The CDR3 has 16 amino acids. The PCR ran on 60 Vbeta and 13 Jbeta primers. The data were produced by immunoSEQ multiplex PCR, yet TCRdb's version contains in-frame clones alone and is incomplete. The repertoire holds nearly 110,000 clones, with more than 70% as singletons. The receptor was derived from a young man in good health and CMV-seronegative. The chain carries TRBV11-2 and TRBJ2-3, with TRBD2 matching over 9 bases. The sequencing sample was made of PBMCs. CDR3 loop: CASSLVGGGATDTQYF. Here the CDR3 DNA reads TGTGCCAGCAGCTTAGTTGGCGGGGGGGCCACAGATACGCAGTATTTT.